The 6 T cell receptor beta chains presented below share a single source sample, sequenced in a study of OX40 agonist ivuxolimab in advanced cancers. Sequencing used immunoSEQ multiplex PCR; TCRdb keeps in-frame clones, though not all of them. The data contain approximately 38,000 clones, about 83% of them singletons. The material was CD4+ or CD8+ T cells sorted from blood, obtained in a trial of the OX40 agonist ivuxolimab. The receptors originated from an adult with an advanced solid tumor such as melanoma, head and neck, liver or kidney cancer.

CDR3 coding DNA: TGTGCCTGGGATACAGGGCTCGGGCATAGCAATCAGCCCCAGCATTTT. This translates into CAWDTGLGHSNQPQHF. The chain uses TRBV30 and TRBJ1-5; D perhaps matches TRBD1 (6 bases). This CDR3 spans 16 amino acids. Trimming pared 5 bases from V and 0 bases from J, leaving 17 bases between. Germline V CDR1 and CDR2: GTSNPN, SVGIG (reference sequence). The entire variable domain, with the rest obtained from reference TRBV30 and TRBJ1-5, is as follows: SQTIHQWPATLVQPVGSPLSLECTVEGTSNPNLYWYRQAAGRGLQLLFYSVGIGQISSEVPQNLSASRPQDRQFILSSKKLLLSDSGFYLCAWDTGLGHSNQPQHFGDGTRLSIL.

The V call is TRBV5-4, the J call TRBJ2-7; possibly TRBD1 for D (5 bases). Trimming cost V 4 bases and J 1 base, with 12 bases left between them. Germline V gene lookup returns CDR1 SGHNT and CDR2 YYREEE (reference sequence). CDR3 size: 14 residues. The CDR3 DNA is TGTGCCAGCAGCCAAGGGGTGGGGTCCTACGAGCAGTACTTC. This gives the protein CASSQGVGSYEQYF.

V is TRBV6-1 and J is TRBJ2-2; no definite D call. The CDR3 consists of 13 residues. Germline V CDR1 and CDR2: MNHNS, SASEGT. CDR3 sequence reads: CGSRDTNTGELFF. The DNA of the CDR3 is TGTGGAAGCAGAGATACGAACACCGGGGAGCTGTTTTTT.

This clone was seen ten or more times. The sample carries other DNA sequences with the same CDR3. This chain's CDR3 is CASSWDRNYEQYF. CDR3 DNA: TGCGCCAGCAGCTGGGACAGGAACTACGAGCAGTACTTC. The rearrangement uses TRBV5-1 and TRBJ2-7; 8 positions agree with TRBD1. The germline V gene encodes CDR1 SGHRS and CDR2 YFSETQ. CDR3 length: 13 residues. The V gene end was trimmed by 3 bases and the J gene end by 3 bases; junction bases not matched to a gene: 2. Based on the CDR3 plus reference TRBV5-1 and TRBJ2-7, the full variable domain is KAGVTQTPRYLIKTRGQQVTLSCSPISGHRSVSWYQQTPGQGLQFLFEYFSETQRNKGNFPGRFSGRQFSNSRSEMNVSTLELGDSALYLCASSWDRNYEQYFGPGTRLTVT.

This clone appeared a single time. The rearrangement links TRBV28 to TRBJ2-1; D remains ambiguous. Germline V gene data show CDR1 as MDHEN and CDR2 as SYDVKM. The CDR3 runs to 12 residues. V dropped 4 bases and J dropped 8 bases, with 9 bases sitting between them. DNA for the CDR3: TGTGCCAGCAGTTACTCGCAGGATGAGCAGTTCTTC. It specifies CASSYSQDEQFF.

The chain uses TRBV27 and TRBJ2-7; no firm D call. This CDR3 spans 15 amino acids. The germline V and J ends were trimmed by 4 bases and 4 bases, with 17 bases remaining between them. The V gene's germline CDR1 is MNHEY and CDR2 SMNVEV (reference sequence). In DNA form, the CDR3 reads TGTGCCAGCAGTTGGGCAAGCGCCGACGGATACGAGCAGTACTTC. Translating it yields CASSWASADGYEQYF.